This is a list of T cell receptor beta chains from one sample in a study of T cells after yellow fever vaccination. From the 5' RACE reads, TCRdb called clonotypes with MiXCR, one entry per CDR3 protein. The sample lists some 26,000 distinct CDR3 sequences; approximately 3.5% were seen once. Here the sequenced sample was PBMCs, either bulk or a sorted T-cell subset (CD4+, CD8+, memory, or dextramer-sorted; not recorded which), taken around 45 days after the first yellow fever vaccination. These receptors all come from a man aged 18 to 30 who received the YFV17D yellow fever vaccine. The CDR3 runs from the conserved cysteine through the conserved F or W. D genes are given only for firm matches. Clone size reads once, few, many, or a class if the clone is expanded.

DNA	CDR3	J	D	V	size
TGTGCCAGCAGTCCCTTGGGCTTGAACACCGGGGAGCTGTTTTTT	CASSPLGLNTGELFF	TRBJ2-2	.	TRBV27	many
TGCGCCAGCAGCCTGGGACACGAGGTCGCTGAAGCTTTCTTT	CASSLGHEVAEAFF	TRBJ1-1	.	TRBV5-1	many
TGTGCCAGCAGCTTAGGTGGGGGAGAGCAGTTCTTC	CASSLGGGEQFF	TRBJ2-1	.	TRBV11-2	many
TGTGCCAGCAGCTTAGGGGGTCGAAGCTACGAGCAGTACTTC	CASSLGGRSYEQYF	TRBJ2-7	.	TRBV11-3	many
TGTGCCAGCAGGACAGAGACCGGGGAGCTGTTTTTT	CASRTETGELFF	TRBJ2-2	.	TRBV12-3/TRBV12-4	many
TGTGCCAGCGCCCCACAGGGGAACACTGAAGCTTTCTTT	CASAPQGNTEAFF	TRBJ1-1	.	TRBV12-3/TRBV12-4	many
TGCAGTGCTCAGATAGCGGTGGGGGGAGAGACCCAGTACTTC	CSAQIAVGGETQYF	TRBJ2-5	.	TRBV20-1	many
TGCAGTGCGCCAGATTACAATGAGCAGTTCTTC	CSAPDYNEQFF	TRBJ2-1	.	TRBV20-1	many
TGTGCCAGCAGCCCTAGGGGGCGAGGTGAAGCTTTCTTT	CASSPRGRGEAFF	TRBJ1-1	TRBD1	TRBV9	many
TGCAGTGCTAGAGCGGAGGGGGCGGGTAACGAGCAGTACTTC	CSARAEGAGNEQYF	TRBJ2-7	.	TRBV20-1	many
TGTGCCAGCACCTGGGGGTTTATCAATGAGCAGTTCTTC	CASTWGFINEQFF	TRBJ2-1	.	TRBV28	many
TGTGCCAGCAGTTACTCCGGGACAGGGGGCGCCTACGAGCAGTACTTC	CASSYSGTGGAYEQYF	TRBJ2-7	TRBD1	TRBV6-5	many
TGTGCCAGCAGCTTGGCGGGGGGCGGCTTCCCCACTGAAGCTTTCTTT	CASSLAGGGFPTEAFF	TRBJ1-1	.	TRBV5-4	many
TGTGCCAGCAGCTTAGACAGGAATAGCAATCAGCCCCAGCATTTT	CASSLDRNSNQPQHF	TRBJ1-5	.	TRBV7-2	many
TGTGCCATCAGTGAGGGGTTGGAAAACATTCAGTACTTC	CAISEGLENIQYF	TRBJ2-4	.	TRBV10-3	many
TGTGCCAGCAGCCCTCCGAGCGGGGGGGGTAGAGAGACCCAGTACTTC	CASSPPSGGGRETQYF	TRBJ2-5	TRBD2	TRBV6-2/TRBV6-3	many
TGTGCCAGCAGCTTAGATGACAGGGGGATACAGAACACCGGGGAGCTGTTTTTT	CASSLDDRGIQNTGELFF	TRBJ2-2	TRBD1	TRBV7-7	many
TGTGCCAGCAGCTTACGGACTAGCGGGTCCCAAGAGACCCAGTACTTC	CASSLRTSGSQETQYF	TRBJ2-5	TRBD2	TRBV7-8	many
TGTGCCAGCGCTATTCAACAGGGGTCCAGCACAGATACGCAGTATTTT	CASAIQQGSSTDTQYF	TRBJ2-3	TRBD1	TRBV6-4	many
TGCGCCAGCAGCTTCGGAGCGGGGGCGCCCTCTGGGGCCAACGTCCTGACTTTC	CASSFGAGAPSGANVLTF	TRBJ2-6	TRBD2	TRBV5-1	many
TGTGCCAGCAGTTACTCGATGGCAGCGGGGGGCGGATTATCCTACGAGCAGTACTTC	CASSYSMAAGGGLSYEQYF	TRBJ2-7	TRBD2	TRBV6-5	many
TGCGCCAGCAGCCCGCCATTCGCGGGGATGAACACTGAAGCTTTCTTT	CASSPPFAGMNTEAFF	TRBJ1-1	.	TRBV4-1	many
TGTGCCAGCAGCTTGGGCCAGGGACGCTATGGCTACACCTTC	CASSLGQGRYGYTF	TRBJ1-2	.	TRBV5-5	many
TGTGCCAGCAGTTTAGGACAGGGTTCGCCCCTCCACTTT	CASSLGQGSPLHF	TRBJ1-6	TRBD1	TRBV12-3/TRBV12-4	many
TGCGCCAGCAGCTTGGCCCCAGGGGGAAATTCCGGGGAGCTGTTTTTT	CASSLAPGGNSGELFF	TRBJ2-2	TRBD1	TRBV5-1	many
TGTGCCAGCTCACTAACAGGGGAGGACACCATATATTTT	CASSLTGEDTIYF	TRBJ1-3	TRBD1	TRBV18	many
TGTGCCAGCAGTTCTCAGAACACCGGGGAGCTGTTTTTT	CASSSQNTGELFF	TRBJ2-2	.	TRBV28	many
TGTGCCAGCAGTTACCGGGACGGGTTGAAGAACACTGAAGCTTTCTTT	CASSYRDGLKNTEAFF	TRBJ1-1	.	TRBV12-3/TRBV12-4	medium-sized
TGTGCCAGCCCCGGGCCCTACTTGAACACTGAAGCTTTCTTT	CASPGPYLNTEAFF	TRBJ1-1	.	TRBV7-2	many
TGTGCCAGCAGTTACGCGGGACAGGGGGCGCACGGCTACACCTTC	CASSYAGQGAHGYTF	TRBJ1-2	TRBD1	TRBV6-5	many
TGTGCCAGCAGTTTGGTAGCGGGGGACACAGATACGCAGTATTTT	CASSLVAGDTDTQYF	TRBJ2-3	TRBD2	TRBV12-3/TRBV12-4	many
TGCAGCGTTGTACGGGCCACCCATAACTATGGCTACACCTTC	CSVVRATHNYGYTF	TRBJ1-2	.	TRBV29-1	many
TGCGCCAGCAGCTTGGCTGTCGGGGGAGGCACAGATACGCAGTATTTT	CASSLAVGGGTDTQYF	TRBJ2-3	.	TRBV5-1	many
TGTGCCTGGAGTGGAGGGGATGGCTACACCTTC	CAWSGGDGYTF	TRBJ1-2	.	TRBV30	many
TGCAGTGCTAGTAGTGGGGCGGATGAAAAACTGTTTTTT	CSASSGADEKLFF	TRBJ1-4	.	TRBV20-1	many
TGTGCCAGCAGCCAACAATCGGATACGCAGTATTTT	CASSQQSDTQYF	TRBJ2-3	.	TRBV7-9	many
TGTGCCACCGCGACGGGCACAGATACGCAGTATTTT	CATATGTDTQYF	TRBJ2-3	.	TRBV2	many
TGTGCCAGTAGTCAGTCTGTGAGCGCTGAAGCTTTCTTT	CASSQSVSAEAFF	TRBJ1-1	.	TRBV19	many
TGTGCCAGCAGCGTTCTGGGGATTCCGGATACGCAGTATTTT	CASSVLGIPDTQYF	TRBJ2-3	.	TRBV9	many
TGTGCCAGCAGCCAAGATCTGGTGGCTCTTAAAGCTAACTATGGCTACACCTTC	CASSQDLVALKANYGYTF	TRBJ1-2	.	TRBV4-2	many
TGCGCCAGCAGCTTTAACACTGAAGCTTTCTTT	CASSFNTEAFF	TRBJ1-1	.	TRBV5-1	many
TGTGCCAGCCGACCCGAGGACTCGAGGGGGGAGACCCAGTACTTC	CASRPEDSRGETQYF	TRBJ2-5	.	TRBV25-1	many
TGTGCCAGCAGCCAAGTAGTGGAAGATACGCAGTATTTT	CASSQVVEDTQYF	TRBJ2-3	.	TRBV3-1	many
TGCAGTGCTAGAGGGCGAATGACTCTCGGGACAGATACGCAGTATTTT	CSARGRMTLGTDTQYF	TRBJ2-3	.	TRBV20-1	many
TGCGCCAGCAGCTCTGAGTATAGCGGGGGAGGGGATGAGCAGTTCTTC	CASSSEYSGGGDEQFF	TRBJ2-1	TRBD2	TRBV5-1	many
TGTGCCAGCAACAACCGGGACAGGGCCACTGAAGCTTTCTTT	CASNNRDRATEAFF	TRBJ1-1	TRBD1	TRBV6-1	many